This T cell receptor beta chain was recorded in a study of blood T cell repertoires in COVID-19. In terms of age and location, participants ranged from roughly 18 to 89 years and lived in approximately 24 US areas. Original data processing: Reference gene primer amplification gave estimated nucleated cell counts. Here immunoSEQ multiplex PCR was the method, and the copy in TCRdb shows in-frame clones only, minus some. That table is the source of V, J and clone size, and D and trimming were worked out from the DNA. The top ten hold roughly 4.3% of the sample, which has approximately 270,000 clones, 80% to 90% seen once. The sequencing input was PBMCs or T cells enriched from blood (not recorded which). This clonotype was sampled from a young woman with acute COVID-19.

This chain's CDR3 is CASSYSPGNYGYTF. The CDR3 coding sequence is TGTGCCAGCAGTTACTCCCCGGGGAACTATGGCTACACCTTC. V usage is TRBV6-5 and J usage is TRBJ1-2, with D uncertain. In germline, CDR1 is MNHEY, CDR2 SVGAGI. There are 14 residues in the CDR3. V lost 0 bases and J 2 bases, leaving 7 bases between the germline ends.